The rows below give T cell receptor beta chains drawn from one sample of a study of TIL therapy for anti-PD-1-resistant metastatic lung cancer. Data came from immunoSEQ multiplex PCR; TCRdb stores just in-frame clones and leaves some out. The sample shows 40,000 to 55,000 clones, roughly 78% of them seen only once. Here the sequenced sample was blood, taken at baseline. These receptors were obtained from a woman aged 30 to 85 with non-small cell lung cancer. Both conserved end residues are part of each CDR3. D genes are given only for firm matches. Clone size, where shown, is once, few, many, or a class for clones that have expanded.

>.|TRBJ1-4|.|TRBV2
CASSEQGWGANEKLFF
TGTGCCAGCAGTGAACAGGGTTGGGGTGCTAATGAAAAACTGTTTTTT
>.|TRBJ2-2|TRBD1|TRBV12-5
CASGLGQGAFTGELFF
TGTGCTAGTGGTTTGGGACAGGGGGCCTTCACCGGGGAGCTGTTTTTT
>.|TRBJ2-3|.|TRBV23-1
CASSLDTTNDTQYF
TGCGCCAGCAGTCTCGACACGACAAATGATACGCAGTATTTT
>.|TRBJ1-2|.|TRBV29-1
CSTLERGYGSYGYTF
TGCAGCACCCTAGAGAGGGGCTACGGTTCCTATGGCTACACCTTC
>once|TRBJ2-7|TRBD2|TRBV9
CASSVEREGSYEQYF
TGTGCCAGCAGCGTAGAGAGGGAGGGCTCCTACGAGCAGTACTTC
>few|TRBJ2-7|TRBD2|TRBV2
CARGAGGPGEQYF
TGTGCCAGGGGAGCGGGAGGGCCGGGCGAGCAGTACTTC
>few|TRBJ2-5|TRBD1|TRBV5-1
CASSFGQGPKTQYF
TGCGCCAGCAGCTTTGGACAGGGCCCCAAGACCCAGTACTTC
>once|TRBJ1-2|.|TRBV7-2
CASSLATHYGYTF
TGTGCCAGCAGCCTTGCGACCCACTATGGCTACACCTTC
>.|TRBJ1-1|.|TRBV5-1
CASSLDAGRARRNTEAFF
TGCGCCAGCAGCTTGGACGCAGGCAGGGCCCGGCGGAACACTGAAGCTTTCTTT
>once|TRBJ1-1|.|TRBV6-5
CASSLQGPNTEAFF
TGTGCCAGCAGTTTACAGGGCCCAAACACTGAAGCTTTCTTT
>.|TRBJ1-2|.|TRBV5-5
CASSQETSSGPGTNYGYTF
TGTGCCAGCAGCCAAGAAACCTCGTCGGGTCCCGGGACTAACTATGGCTACACCTTC
>.|TRBJ2-7|.|TRBV5-6
CASRRLQNTYEQYF
TGTGCCAGCAGACGTTTACAGAATACCTACGAGCAGTACTTC
>.|TRBJ1-3|.|TRBV9
CASSVGRDYSGNTIYF
TGTGCCAGCAGCGTAGGGAGAGACTACTCTGGAAACACCATATATTTT
>few|TRBJ1-2|.|TRBV30
CAWRVFGTLGGYTF
TGTGCCTGGAGGGTCTTCGGGACGTTGGGAGGCTACACCTTC
>few|TRBJ1-6|.|TRBV30
CAWGQRNNSPLHF
TGTGCCTGGGGACAGCGGAACAATTCACCCCTCCACTTT
>few|TRBJ1-1|.|TRBV7-9
CASSLGTEAFF
TGTGCCAGCAGCTTAGGGACTGAAGCTTTCTTT